This T cell receptor (beta chain) was retrieved from a study of cytomegalovirus exposure and HLA in healthy donors. Overall study results and limits: Association of a missense DCLRE1C variant with TCR beta V- and J-gene trimming was reported in a later analysis. Sequencing depth roughly uniform across donors was assumed in presence/absence analyses. Based on reports, TCR beta sequences accurately predicted HLA-A and HLA-B alleles for most subjects. HLA alleles were associated with fewer than 20,000 TCR beta sequences in a later analysis at 0.05 false discovery rate.

Of note for this clone: Its matching antigen is unknown.

Germline values: CDR1 KGHSH, CDR2 LQKENI. The CDR3 sequence is 14 residues long. V was shortened by 6 bases and J by 10 bases, with 21 bases between the two germline ends. PCR involved 60 Vbeta and 13 Jbeta primers. The protocol was immunoSEQ multiplex PCR, while the TCRdb copy is restricted to in-frame clones and leaves out a portion. The table records roughly 190,000 clones, 80% to 90% of them present only once. The sequenced material came from PBMCs. The receptor's source is a man between 25 and 39 years old in good health and CMV-seronegative. This chain joins TRBV18 and TRBJ1-1; the D gene is possibly TRBD1 (5 bases). CDR3 sequence: CASSPAADRQRAFF. CDR3 DNA sequence: TGTGCCAGCTCTCCTGCCGCCGACCGACAGAGAGCTTTCTTT.